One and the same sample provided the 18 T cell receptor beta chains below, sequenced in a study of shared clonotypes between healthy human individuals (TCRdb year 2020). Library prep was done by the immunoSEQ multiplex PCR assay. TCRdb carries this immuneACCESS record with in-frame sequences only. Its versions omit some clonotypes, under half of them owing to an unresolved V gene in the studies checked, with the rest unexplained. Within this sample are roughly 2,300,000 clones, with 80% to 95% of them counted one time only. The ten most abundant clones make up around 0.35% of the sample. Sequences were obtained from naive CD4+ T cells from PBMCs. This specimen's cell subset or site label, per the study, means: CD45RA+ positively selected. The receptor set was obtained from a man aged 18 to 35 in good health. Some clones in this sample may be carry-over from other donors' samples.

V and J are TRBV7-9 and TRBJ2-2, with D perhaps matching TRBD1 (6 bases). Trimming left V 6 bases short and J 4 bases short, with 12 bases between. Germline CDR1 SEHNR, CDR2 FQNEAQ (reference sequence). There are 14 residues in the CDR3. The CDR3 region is CASSQDSSTGELFF. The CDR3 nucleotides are TGTGCCAGCAGTCAGGACAGTTCCACCGGGGAGCTGTTTTTT.

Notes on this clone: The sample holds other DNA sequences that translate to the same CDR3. CDR3 DNA sequence: TGTGCCAGCAGCTTGTTGGACACCGGGGAGCTGTTTTTT. Its translation is CASSLLDTGELFF. The J gene is TRBJ2-2, the V gene TRBV5-6; D uncertain. Germline loops: CDR1 SGHDT, CDR2 YYEEEE. The CDR3 runs 13 residues. Trimming shortened V by 1 base and J by 3 bases, and 4 bases separated the two germline ends.

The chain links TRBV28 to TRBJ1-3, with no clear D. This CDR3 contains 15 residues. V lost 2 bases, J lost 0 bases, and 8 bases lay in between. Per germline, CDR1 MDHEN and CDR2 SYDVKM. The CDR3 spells CASSLTSFSGNTIYF. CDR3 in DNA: TGTGCCAGCAGTTTAACGAGTTTCTCTGGAAACACCATATATTTT.

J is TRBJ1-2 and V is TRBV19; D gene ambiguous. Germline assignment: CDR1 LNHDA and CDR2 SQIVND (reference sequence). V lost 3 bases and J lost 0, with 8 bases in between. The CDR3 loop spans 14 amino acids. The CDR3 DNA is TGTGCCAGTAGTATTCTCCCAGCTAACTATGGCTACACCTTC. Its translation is CASSILPANYGYTF.

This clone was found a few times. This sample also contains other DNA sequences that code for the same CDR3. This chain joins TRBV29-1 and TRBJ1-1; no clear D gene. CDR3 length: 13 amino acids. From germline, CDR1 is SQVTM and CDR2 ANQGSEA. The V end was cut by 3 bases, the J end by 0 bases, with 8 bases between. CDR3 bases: TGCAGCGTTGAGCAGGTTTTGAACACTGAAGCTTTCTTT. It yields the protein CSVEQVLNTEAFF.

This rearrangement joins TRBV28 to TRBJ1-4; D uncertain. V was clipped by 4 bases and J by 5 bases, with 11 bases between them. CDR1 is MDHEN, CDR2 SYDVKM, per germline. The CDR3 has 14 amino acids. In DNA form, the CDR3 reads TGTGCCAGCAGTTCCGGGCAGCAGAATGAAAAACTGTTTTTT. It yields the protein CASSSGQQNEKLFF.

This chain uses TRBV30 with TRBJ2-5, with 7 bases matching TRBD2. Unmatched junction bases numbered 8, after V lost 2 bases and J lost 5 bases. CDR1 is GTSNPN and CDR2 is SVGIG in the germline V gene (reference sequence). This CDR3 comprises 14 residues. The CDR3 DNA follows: TGTGCCTGGAGTCCAACATCCGGGGGGGAGACCCAGTACTTC. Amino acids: CAWSPTSGGETQYF.

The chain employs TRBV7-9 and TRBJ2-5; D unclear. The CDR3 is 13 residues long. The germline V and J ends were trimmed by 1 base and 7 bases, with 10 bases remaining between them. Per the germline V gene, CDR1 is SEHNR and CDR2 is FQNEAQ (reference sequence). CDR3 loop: CASSLGPVGTQYF. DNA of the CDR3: TGTGCCAGCAGCTTAGGGCCAGTAGGGACCCAGTACTTC.

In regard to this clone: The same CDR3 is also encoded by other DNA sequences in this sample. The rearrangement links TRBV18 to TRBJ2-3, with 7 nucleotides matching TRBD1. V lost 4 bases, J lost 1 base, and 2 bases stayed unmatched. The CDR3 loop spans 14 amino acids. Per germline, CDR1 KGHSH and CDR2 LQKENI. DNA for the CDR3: TGTGCCAGCTCACTTGGGACAGGCACAGATACGCAGTATTTT. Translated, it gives CASSLGTGTDTQYF.

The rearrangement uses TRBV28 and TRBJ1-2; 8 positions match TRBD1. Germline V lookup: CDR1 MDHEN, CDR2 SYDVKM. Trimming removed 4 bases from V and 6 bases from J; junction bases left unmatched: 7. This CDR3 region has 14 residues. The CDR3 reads CASSSGDRIHGYTF. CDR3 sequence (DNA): TGTGCCAGCAGTTCAGGGGACAGGATTCATGGCTACACCTTC.

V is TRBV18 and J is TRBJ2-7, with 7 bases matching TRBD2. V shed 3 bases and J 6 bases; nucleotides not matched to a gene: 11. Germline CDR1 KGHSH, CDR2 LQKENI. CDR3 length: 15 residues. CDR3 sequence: CASSPETREAGEQYF. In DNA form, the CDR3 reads TGTGCCAGCTCACCGGAGACACGGGAGGCAGGCGAGCAGTACTTC. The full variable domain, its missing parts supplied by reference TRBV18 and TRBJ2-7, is NAGVMQNPRHLVRRRGQEARLRCSPMKGHSHVYWYRQLPEEGLKFMVYLQKENIIDESGMPKERFSAEFPKEGPSILRIQQVVRGDSAAYFCASSPETREAGEQYFGPGTRLTVT.

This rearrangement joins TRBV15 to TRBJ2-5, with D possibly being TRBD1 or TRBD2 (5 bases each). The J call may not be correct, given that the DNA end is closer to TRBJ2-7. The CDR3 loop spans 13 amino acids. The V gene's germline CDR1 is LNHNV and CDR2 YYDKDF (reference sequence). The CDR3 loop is CATSSGGPYEQYF. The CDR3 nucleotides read TGTGCCACCAGCAGTGGGGGACCGTACGAGCAGTACTTC.

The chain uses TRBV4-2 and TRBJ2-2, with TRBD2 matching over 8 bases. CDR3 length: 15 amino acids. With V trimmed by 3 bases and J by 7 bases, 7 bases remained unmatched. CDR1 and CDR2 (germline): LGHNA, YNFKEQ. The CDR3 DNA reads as TGTGCCAGCAGCCACCAGCGGGAGAGAGGCGGGGAGCTGTTTTTT. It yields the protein CASSHQRERGGELFF.

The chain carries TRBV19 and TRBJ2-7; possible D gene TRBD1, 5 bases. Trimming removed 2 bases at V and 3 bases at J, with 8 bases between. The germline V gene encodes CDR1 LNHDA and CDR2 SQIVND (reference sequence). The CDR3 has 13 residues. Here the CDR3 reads CASSIQGFYEQYF. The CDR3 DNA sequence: TGTGCCAGTAGTATACAGGGCTTCTACGAGCAGTACTTC.

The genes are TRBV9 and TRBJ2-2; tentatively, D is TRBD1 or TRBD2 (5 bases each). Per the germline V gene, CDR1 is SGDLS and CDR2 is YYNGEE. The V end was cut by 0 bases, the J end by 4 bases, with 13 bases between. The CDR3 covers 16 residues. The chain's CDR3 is CASSVVEGLGTGELFF. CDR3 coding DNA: TGTGCCAGCAGCGTAGTCGAGGGGTTGGGCACCGGGGAGCTGTTTTTT.

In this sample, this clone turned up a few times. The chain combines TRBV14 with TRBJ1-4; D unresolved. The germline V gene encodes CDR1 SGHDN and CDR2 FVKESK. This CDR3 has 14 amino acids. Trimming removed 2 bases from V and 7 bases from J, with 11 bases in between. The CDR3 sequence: CASSQLTSSEKLFF. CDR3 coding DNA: TGTGCCAGCAGCCAATTGACCAGCAGTGAAAAACTGTTTTTT.

The CDR3 is CASSEPPKGYFDQPQHF. DNA of the CDR3: TGTGCCAGCAGTGAACCCCCAAAGGGGTACTTTGATCAGCCCCAGCATTTT. V usage is TRBV2 and J usage is TRBJ1-5; a weak D match, TRBD1 (5 bases). Germline V gene lookup returns CDR1 SNHLY and CDR2 FYNNEI. V lost 2 bases, J lost 5 bases, and 19 bases lay in between. The CDR3 contains 17 residues.

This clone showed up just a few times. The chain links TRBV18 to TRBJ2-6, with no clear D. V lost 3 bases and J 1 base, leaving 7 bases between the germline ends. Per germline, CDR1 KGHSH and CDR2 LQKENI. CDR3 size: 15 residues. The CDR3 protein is CASSPQRSGANVLTF. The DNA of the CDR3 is TGTGCCAGCTCACCCCAGAGGTCTGGGGCCAACGTCCTGACTTTC.